This entry lists 6 T cell receptor beta chains sequenced from one sample in a study of CD8+ T cells in alopecia areata. As for treatment: oral pan-JAK inhibitor, 5-10 mg twice daily. The authors extracted RNA and reverse transcribed it into cDNA as the sequencing template. Clones were read by immunoSEQ multiplex PCR, and TCRdb kept only the in-frame ones, dropping some. This table has about 200,000 clones, roughly 60% appearing once. The sample in question was CD4+ T cells sorted from blood, obtained at week 24, from a patient treated with tofacitinib. The receptors come from a human donor with alopecia areata.

The gene calls are TRBV5-1 and TRBJ2-7; weak D call: TRBD1 (5 bases). The CDR3 totals 17 residues. Trimming removed 0 bases at V and 2 bases at J, with 18 bases between. Germline V gene lookup returns CDR1 SGHRS and CDR2 YFSETQ. The DNA of the CDR3 is TGCGCCAGCAGCTTGGATCCGGGCTGGCAGGGCGCCTACGAGCAGTACTTC. It is translated as CASSLDPGWQGAYEQYF.

V is TRBV29-1 and J is TRBJ1-1, with D possibly matching TRBD1 (5 bases). CDR1 is SQVTM and CDR2 is ANQGSEA in the germline V gene. Trimming pared 3 bases from V and 1 base from J, leaving 21 bases between. The CDR3 covers 17 residues. CDR3 DNA sequence: TGCAGCGTTGATCAACCGAGGGGTAGAGATGGGAACACTGAAGCTTTCTTT. As protein: CSVDQPRGRDGNTEAFF.

This chain links TRBV7-2 with TRBJ2-1; 10 bases are shared with TRBD1. The CDR3 is 15 amino acids. V shed 5 bases, J shed 5 bases, and the junction held 6 bases outside the gene matches. Germline V CDR1 and CDR2: SGHTA, FQGNSA. CDR3 DNA sequence: TGTGCCAGCAGCCCGGACAGGGGGAGGAACAATGAGCAGTTCTTC. Encoded protein: CASSPDRGRNNEQFF. Filled out from reference TRBV7-2 and TRBJ2-1, the complete variable domain reads GAGVSQSPSNKVTEKGKDVELRCDPISGHTALYWYRQSLGQGLEFLIYFQGNSAPDKSGLPSDRFSAERTGGSVSTLTIQRTQQEDSAVYLCASSPDRGRNNEQFFGPGTRLTVL.

The chain carries TRBV7-9 and TRBJ2-1; tentatively, D is TRBD1 or TRBD2 (5 bases each). V lost 5 bases, J lost 8 bases, and 16 bases lay in between. The CDR3 runs 14 residues. Germline V CDR1 and CDR2: SEHNR, FQNEAQ (reference sequence). The CDR3 protein is CASSHTRGDYEQFF. CDR3 coding DNA: TGTGCCAGCAGCCACACGCGAGGGGATTATGAGCAGTTCTTC.

In DNA form, the CDR3 reads TGTGCCAGCAGCGTGCGGAACACTGAAGCTTTCTTT. Residues: CASSVRNTEAFF. The genes are TRBV13 and TRBJ1-1; D unresolved. V was trimmed by 5 bases and J by 1 base, leaving 5 bases between them. CDR1 and CDR2 from the germline V gene are PRHDT and FYEKMQ (reference sequence). The CDR3 extends over 12 amino acids.

V usage is TRBV6-5 and J usage is TRBJ1-5; D remains ambiguous. This CDR3 comprises 14 residues. From germline, CDR1 is MNHEY and CDR2 SVGAGI. V lost 5 bases and J 5 bases, leaving 13 bases between the germline ends. The CDR3 sequence: CASSKLGSHQPQHF. The DNA for the CDR3 is TGTGCCAGCAGTAAGCTTGGGAGTCATCAGCCCCAGCATTTT.